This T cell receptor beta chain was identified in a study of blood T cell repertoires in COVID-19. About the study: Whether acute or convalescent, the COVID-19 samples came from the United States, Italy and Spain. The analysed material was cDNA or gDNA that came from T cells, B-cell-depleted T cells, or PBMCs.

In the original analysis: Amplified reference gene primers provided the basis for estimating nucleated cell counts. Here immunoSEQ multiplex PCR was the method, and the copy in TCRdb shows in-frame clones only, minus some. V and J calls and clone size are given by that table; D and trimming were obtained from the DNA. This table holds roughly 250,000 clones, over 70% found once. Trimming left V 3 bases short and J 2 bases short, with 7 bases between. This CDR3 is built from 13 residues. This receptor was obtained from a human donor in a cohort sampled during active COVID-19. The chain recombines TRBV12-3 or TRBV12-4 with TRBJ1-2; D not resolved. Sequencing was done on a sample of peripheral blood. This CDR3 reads CASSFNPNYGYTF. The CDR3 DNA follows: TGTGCCAGCAGTTTTAATCCCAACTATGGCTACACCTTC.